Below, one TCR beta chain is given with its context. This specimen belongs to a study of blood T cell repertoires in COVID-19. For the study at large: T cells, B-cell-depleted T cells, or PBMCs provided the cDNA or gDNA that served as material.

Germline V gene data show CDR1 as SGHTA and CDR2 as FQGNSA. The CDR3 is made up of 16 amino acids. V was cut by 3 bases and J by 7 bases, with 16 bases left in between. Assay: immunoSEQ multiplex PCR; the TCRdb copy retains only in-frame clones and omits some. The sample yields nearly 250,000 clones, more than 75% seen once. The origin of this receptor is a woman aged 55-70 years who had recovered from COVID-19. This rearrangement joins TRBV7-2 to TRBJ1-6, with D possibly matching TRBD1 (5 bases). What was sequenced was peripheral blood. CDR3 nucleotides: TGTGCCAGCAGCTTCTTCCTTTCAGGGCTCAATTCACCCCTCCACTTT. This codes for CASSFFLSGLNSPLHF.